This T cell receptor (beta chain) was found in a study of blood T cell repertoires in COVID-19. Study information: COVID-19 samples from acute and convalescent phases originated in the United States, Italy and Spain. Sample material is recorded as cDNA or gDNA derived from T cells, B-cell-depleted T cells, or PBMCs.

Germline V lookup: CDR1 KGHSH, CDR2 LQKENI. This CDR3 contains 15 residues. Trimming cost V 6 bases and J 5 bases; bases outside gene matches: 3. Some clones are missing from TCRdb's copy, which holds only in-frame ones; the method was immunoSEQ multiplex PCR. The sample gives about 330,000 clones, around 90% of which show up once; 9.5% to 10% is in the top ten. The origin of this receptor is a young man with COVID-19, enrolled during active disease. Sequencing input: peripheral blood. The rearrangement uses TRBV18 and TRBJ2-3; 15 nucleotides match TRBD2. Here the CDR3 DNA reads TGTGCCAGCTCTCAGGGACTAGCGGGAGGAGATACGCAGTATTTT. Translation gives CASSQGLAGGDTQYF.